The clone carrying this T cell receptor (beta chain) turned up a few times. TCRdb re-analysed the 5' RACE reads in MiXCR, keeping a single row per CDR3 protein. The sample lists about 150,000 distinct CDR3 sequences, about 25% occurring once. V lost 5 bases, J lost 7 bases, and 14 bases lay in between. The CDR3 is made up of 14 amino acids. This record comes from a study of T-cell memory formation after mild COVID-19. This sequence joins TRBV12-3 or TRBV12-4 and TRBJ1-4; the D gene is possibly TRBD1 (5 bases). The sample was PBMCs or a T cell subset sorted from them (not recorded which). The TCR was taken from an adult woman who had mild COVID-19 (a few samples of this study predate the infection). Cell type and time point are not known. The CDR3 spells CASSSRVMTEKLFF. CDR3 nucleotide sequence: TGTGCCAGCAGTAGCAGGGTAATGACTGAAAAACTGTTTTTT.